The 3 T cell receptor beta chains reported below all come from one sample, sequenced in a study of identical twins. TCRdb processed the 5' RACE reads anew with MiXCR; each CDR3 protein has one entry. The sample includes approximately 600,000 distinct CDR3 sequences, about 7.1% of them seen just once. These data were also reused for a study on yellow fever vaccine responses in identical twins.

What was sequenced was PBMCs. Source of these receptors: a woman younger than 35 in good health.

In its sample, this clonotype was seen a few times. The chain recombines TRBV27 with TRBJ2-3, with 7 bases aligning to TRBD1. Germline trimming cut 6 bases from V and 2 bases from J; bases unmatched to any gene: 8. CDR1 is MNHEY, CDR2 SMNVEV, per germline (reference sequence). The CDR3 is made up of 15 amino acids. CDR3 coding DNA: TGTGCCAGCAGCCCAGAGGGACAGATCACAGATACGCAGTATTTT. This translates into CASSPEGQITDTQYF.

This clonotype was seen at least ten times. The chain couples TRBV20-1 to TRBJ1-2, with D maybe TRBD1 (6 bases). V lost 6 bases to trimming and J lost 8 bases, with 16 bases between them. CDR1 and CDR2 from the germline V gene are DFQATT and SNEGSKA (reference sequence). CDR3 size: 12 residues. CDR3 bases: TGCAGTGCGCACCCGGGACACAAAGGCTACACCTTC. Translation: CSAHPGHKGYTF.

This clonotype was counted many times. The chain employs TRBV10-3 and TRBJ2-3; D gene ambiguous. From germline, CDR1 is ENHRY and CDR2 SYGVKD. The ends were cut back, 8 bases at V and 1 base at J, with 10 bases in the middle. CDR3 length equals 13 residues. The CDR3 region is CAIGTDRTDTQYF. CDR3 nucleotide sequence: TGTGCCATCGGTACCGATCGCACAGATACGCAGTATTTT.